This T cell receptor (beta chain) was captured in a study of T cell repertoires in cytomegalovirus infection. TCRdb itself ran the reads through MiXCR, one entry per CDR3 protein. The repertoire holds just under 550,000 distinct CDR3 sequences, with approximately 25% as singletons. This sequence originates from a human donor in good health (CMV status not recorded). Some clones in this sample may be carry-over from other donors' samples. The sequenced sample was PBMCs.

The CDR3 nucleotides read TGTGCCTGGAGTTCCGGGACGGATGGCTACACCTTC. This translates into CAWSSGTDGYTF. J is TRBJ1-2 and V is TRBV30; D might be TRBD1 (5 bases). From germline, CDR1 is GTSNPN and CDR2 SVGIG (reference sequence). This CDR3 contains 12 residues. Trimming cost V 2 bases and J 6 bases, with 10 bases left between them.